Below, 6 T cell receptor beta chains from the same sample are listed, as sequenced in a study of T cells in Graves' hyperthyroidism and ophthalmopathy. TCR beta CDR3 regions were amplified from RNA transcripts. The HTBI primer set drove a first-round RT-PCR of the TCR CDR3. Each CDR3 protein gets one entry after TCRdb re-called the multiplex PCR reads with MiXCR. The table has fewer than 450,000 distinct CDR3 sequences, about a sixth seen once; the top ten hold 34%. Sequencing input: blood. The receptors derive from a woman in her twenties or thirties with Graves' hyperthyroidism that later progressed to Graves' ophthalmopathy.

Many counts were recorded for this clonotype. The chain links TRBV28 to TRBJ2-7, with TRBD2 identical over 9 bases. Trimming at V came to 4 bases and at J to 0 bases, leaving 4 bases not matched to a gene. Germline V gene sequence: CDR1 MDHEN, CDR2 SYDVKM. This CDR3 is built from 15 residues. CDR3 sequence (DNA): TGTGCCAGCAGTTCACGACTAGCGGCCTCCTACGAGCAGTACTTC. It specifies CASSSRLAASYEQYF.

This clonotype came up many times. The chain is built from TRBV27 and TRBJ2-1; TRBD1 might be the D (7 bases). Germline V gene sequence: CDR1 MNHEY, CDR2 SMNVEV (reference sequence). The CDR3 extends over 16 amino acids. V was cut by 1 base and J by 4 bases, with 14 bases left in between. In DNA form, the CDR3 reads TGTGCCAGCAGTTTATTGGCGGGACAGCTATACAATGAGCAGTTCTTC. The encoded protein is CASSLLAGQLYNEQFF.

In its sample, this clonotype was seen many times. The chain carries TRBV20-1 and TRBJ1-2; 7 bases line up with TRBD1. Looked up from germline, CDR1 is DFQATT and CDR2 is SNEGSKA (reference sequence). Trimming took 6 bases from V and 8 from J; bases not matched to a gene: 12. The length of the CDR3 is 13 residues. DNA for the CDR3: TGCAGTGCCACCCGGACAGGTTTTGAGGGCTACACCTTC. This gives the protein CSATRTGFEGYTF.

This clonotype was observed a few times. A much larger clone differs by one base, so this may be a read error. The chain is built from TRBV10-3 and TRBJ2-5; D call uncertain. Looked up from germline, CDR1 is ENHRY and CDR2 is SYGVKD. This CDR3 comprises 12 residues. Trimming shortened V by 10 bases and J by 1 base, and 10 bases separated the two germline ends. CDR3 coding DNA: TGTGCCACCGCAGGCTTCCAAGAGACCCAGTACTTC. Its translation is CATAGFQETQYF.

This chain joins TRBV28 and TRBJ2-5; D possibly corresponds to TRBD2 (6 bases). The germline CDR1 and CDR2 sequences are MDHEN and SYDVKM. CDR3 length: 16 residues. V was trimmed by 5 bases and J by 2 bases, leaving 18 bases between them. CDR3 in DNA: TGTGCCAGCAGTACCCTCTCCGGGAGTGTACAAGAGACCCAGTACTTC. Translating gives CASSTLSGSVQETQYF.

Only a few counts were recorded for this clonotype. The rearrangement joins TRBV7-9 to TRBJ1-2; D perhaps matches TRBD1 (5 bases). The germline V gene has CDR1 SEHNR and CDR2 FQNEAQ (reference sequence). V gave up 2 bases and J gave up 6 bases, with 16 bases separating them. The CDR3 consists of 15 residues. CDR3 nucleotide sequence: TGTGCCAGCAGCTTATTGGGGACCCCAGGCGATGGCTACACCTTC. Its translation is CASSLLGTPGDGYTF.